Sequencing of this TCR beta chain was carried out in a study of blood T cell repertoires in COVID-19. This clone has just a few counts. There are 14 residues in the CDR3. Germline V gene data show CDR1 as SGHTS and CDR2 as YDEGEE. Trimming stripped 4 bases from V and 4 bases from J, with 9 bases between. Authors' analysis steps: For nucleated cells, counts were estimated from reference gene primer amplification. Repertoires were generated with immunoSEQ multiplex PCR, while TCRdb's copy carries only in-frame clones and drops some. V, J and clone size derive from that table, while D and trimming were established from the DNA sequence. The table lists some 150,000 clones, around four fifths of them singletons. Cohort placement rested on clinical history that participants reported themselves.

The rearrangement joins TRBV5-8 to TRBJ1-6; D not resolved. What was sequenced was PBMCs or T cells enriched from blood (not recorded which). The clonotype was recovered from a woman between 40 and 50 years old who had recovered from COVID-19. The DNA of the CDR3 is TGTGCCAGCAGCCGCGGGGATTATAATTCACCCCTCCACTTT. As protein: CASSRGDYNSPLHF.